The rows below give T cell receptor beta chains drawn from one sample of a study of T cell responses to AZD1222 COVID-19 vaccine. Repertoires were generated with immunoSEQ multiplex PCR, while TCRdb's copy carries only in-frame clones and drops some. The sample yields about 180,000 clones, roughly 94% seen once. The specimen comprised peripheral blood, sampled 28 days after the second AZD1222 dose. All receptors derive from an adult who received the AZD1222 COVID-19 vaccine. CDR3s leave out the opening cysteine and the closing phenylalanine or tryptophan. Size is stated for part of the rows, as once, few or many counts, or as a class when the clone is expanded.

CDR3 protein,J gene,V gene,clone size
ASSVSLAGSNEQF,TRBJ2-1,TRBV6-4,few
ASSTDRLGQPQH,TRBJ1-5,TRBV2,.
ASRYLLGTDYGYT,TRBJ1-2,TRBV19,.
ASSRGADYGYT,TRBJ1-2,TRBV7-3,.
ATSDGRDWPYTQY,TRBJ2-3,TRBV24-1,.
ASRNTGGREKLF,TRBJ1-4,TRBV28,.
ASSLGLAGGIQETQY,TRBJ2-5,TRBV11-2,.
ASSLTSGADTDTQY,TRBJ2-3,TRBV7-3,.
ASSYGQPLAGANVLT,TRBJ2-6,TRBV7-8,.
AWRRGGLDSPLH,TRBJ1-6,TRBV30,.
ASSPMGQGSHEQF,TRBJ2-1,TRBV7-3,.
ASSPLQGSGEKLF,TRBJ1-4,TRBV27,.
ASRNLLKADGYT,TRBJ1-2,TRBV28,.
ASSQDRHRLVNEKLF,TRBJ1-4,TRBV4-3,.
ASSLEAGEGEAF,TRBJ1-1,TRBV7-2,.
ASSALPGNTIY,TRBJ1-3,TRBV7-6,once
ASGYETGGRTEAF,TRBJ1-1,TRBV12-5,.
ASSVDAFSYNEQF,TRBJ2-1,TRBV9,.
ASRLTGGDRSTDTQY,TRBJ2-3,TRBV7-2,.
ASSQEYFRTTASNTGELF,TRBJ2-2,TRBV3-1/TRBV3-2,.
ASSSRDYLGQF,TRBJ2-1,TRBV6-6,few
ASSLAGSAEAF,TRBJ1-1,TRBV7-2,.
ASSPPSGQVVQKLF,TRBJ1-4,TRBV18,.
ASSWGSSGATTEAF,TRBJ1-1,TRBV6-6,.
ASSLLQGVGETQY,TRBJ2-5,TRBV27,.
ASSLGRELTSSGNTIY,TRBJ1-3,TRBV7-6,few
ASSQGLQAGNTIY,TRBJ1-3,TRBV3-1/TRBV3-2,.
ASSPEGGWDTEAF,TRBJ1-1,TRBV5-1,.
ASSPGTGSWNEQF,TRBJ2-1,TRBV6-5,.
ASSLAKNIQY,TRBJ2-4,TRBV28,.
SGNTGAGTEAF,TRBJ1-1,TRBV29-1,once
ASSLGQVRPQH,TRBJ1-5,TRBV5-8,few
ASSIWPGDNYEQY,TRBJ2-7,TRBV19,.
ASSLYWDSGGSYNEQF,TRBJ2-1,TRBV5-1,once
ASSTAGGSYEQY,TRBJ2-7,TRBV25-1,.
ASSGGMLGGEKLF,TRBJ1-4,TRBV9,.
ASSLIWDSTDTQY,TRBJ2-3,TRBV5-6,.
AWTVNSPLH,TRBJ1-6,TRBV30,.
ASKTPRQGPEKLF,TRBJ1-4,TRBV19,.
ASNTKWTGSYEQY,TRBJ2-7,TRBV5-6,.
ASSFPSGNYEQY,TRBJ2-7,TRBV28,.
ASSLGLGQGVGETQY,TRBJ2-5,TRBV27,.
ASSQDRHAEQY,TRBJ2-4,TRBV3-1/TRBV3-2,.
ASSQGGQGTYEQY,TRBJ2-7,TRBV4-1,.
PSSRPPGTGGIDEQF,TRBJ2-1,TRBV4-3,once
ASREKGKNGYT,TRBJ1-2,TRBV28,.
ASRRVNEQF,TRBJ2-1,TRBV12-3/TRBV12-4,.
ATHGSYQGQGWTGELF,TRBJ2-2,TRBV19,once
ASSTLTLGEQY,TRBJ2-7,TRBV5-5,.
ASSLGQGITKETQY,TRBJ2-5,TRBV5-4,.
ASSIDRTGSGYT,TRBJ1-2,TRBV19,.
ASALGYNQPQH,TRBJ1-5,TRBV10-2,.
ASSLEAGVGYEQY,TRBJ2-7,TRBV5-1,.
ASSQGPGNTIY,TRBJ1-3,TRBV3-1/TRBV3-2,.
ASGVYEQY,TRBJ2-7,TRBV6-5,.
ASSLDANTGELF,TRBJ2-2,TRBV5-5,few
ATSGGHYYEQY,TRBJ2-7,TRBV24-1,.
ASSLGWREITGELF,TRBJ2-2,TRBV11-1,.
ASSERQHNEKLF,TRBJ1-4,TRBV2,.